The 18 T cell receptor beta chains reported below all come from one sample, sequenced in a study of OX40 agonist ivuxolimab in advanced cancers. Data came from immunoSEQ multiplex PCR; TCRdb stores just in-frame clones and leaves some out. This sample has about 120,000 clones, with just under 95% found just once. The sample in question was CD4+ or CD8+ T cells sorted from blood, obtained in a trial of the OX40 agonist ivuxolimab. These receptors all stem from an adult with an advanced solid tumor such as melanoma, head and neck, liver or kidney cancer.

The chain joins TRBV5-1 to TRBJ1-1; weak D call: TRBD1 (5 bases). The CDR3 runs 14 residues. The V gene's germline CDR1 is SGHRS and CDR2 YFSETQ. V gave up 4 bases and J gave up 3 bases, with 13 bases separating them. The CDR3 protein is CASSTGTLYTEAFF. CDR3 bases: TGCGCCAGCAGCACCGGGACGTTATACACTGAAGCTTTCTTT.

V usage is TRBV5-1 and J usage is TRBJ2-1; D is ambiguous. Germline V lookup: CDR1 SGHRS, CDR2 YFSETQ. This CDR3 is 14 amino acids long. Between the trimmed V and J ends, which lost 2 bases and 8 bases, there was a span of 14 bases. The CDR3 DNA follows: TGCGCCAGCAGCTTAGGACGGATTTACCATGAGCAGTTCTTC. Protein: CASSLGRIYHEQFF.

This rearrangement joins TRBV7-2 to TRBJ2-7; D is perhaps TRBD1 (6 bases). The CDR3 spans 13 residues. Germline V lookup: CDR1 SGHTA, CDR2 FQGNSA. V was trimmed by 3 bases and J by 4 bases, leaving 10 bases between them. The CDR3 nucleotides read TGTGCCAGCAGCTTCAGGGGTTTTTACGAGCAGTACTTC. Its translation: CASSFRGFYEQYF.

The rearrangement joins TRBV11-2 to TRBJ2-7, with TRBD1 matching 9 bases. Trimming cost V 0 bases and J 2 bases; bases outside gene matches: 5. Germline V gene data show CDR1 as SGHAT and CDR2 as FQNNGV. CDR3 length: 16 amino acids. The CDR3 here is CASSLEGTGRTYEQYF. CDR3 DNA: TGTGCCAGCAGCTTAGAGGGGACAGGGAGAACCTACGAGCAGTACTTC.

The chain uses TRBV7-9 and TRBJ1-5; no firm D call. The germline V gene has CDR1 SEHNR and CDR2 FQNEAQ (reference sequence). CDR3 length equals 18 residues. V lost 4 bases and J 5 bases, leaving 24 bases between the germline ends. The CDR3 DNA reads as TGTGCCAGCAGCTCGATTAAATTGGACGCCTATAGGGATCAGCCCCAGCATTTT. This codes for CASSSIKLDAYRDQPQHF.

V is TRBV7-2 and J is TRBJ2-1; TRBD1 matches at 9 bases. This CDR3 has 15 amino acids. With V trimmed by 4 bases and J by 9 bases, 10 bases remained unmatched. Germline-derived CDR1 and CDR2 are SGHTA and FQGNSA. The chain's CDR3 is CASSSRTGDWGEQFF. As DNA, the CDR3 is TGTGCCAGCAGCTCCCGGACAGGGGATTGGGGTGAGCAGTTCTTC.

The chain is built from TRBV7-9 and TRBJ2-3, with no clear D. V lost 1 base and J lost 0, with 11 bases in between. This CDR3 comprises 16 residues. Germline CDR1 reads SEHNR; CDR2 reads FQNEAQ (reference sequence). This CDR3 reads CASSLESGSSTDTQYF. CDR3 sequence (DNA): TGTGCCAGCAGCTTAGAATCGGGTTCAAGCACAGATACGCAGTATTTT. Looking up the rest from reference TRBV7-9 and TRBJ2-3 gives the full variable domain: DTGVSQNPRHKITKRGQNVTFRCDPISEHNRLYWYRQTLGQGPEFLTYFQNEAQLEKSRLLSDRFSAERPKGSFSTLEIQRTEQGDSAMYLCASSLESGSSTDTQYFGPGTRLTVL.

The genes are TRBV10-3 and TRBJ1-1; D is possibly TRBD1 (6 bases). This CDR3 has 12 amino acids. Germline V gene lookup returns CDR1 ENHRY and CDR2 SYGVKD. Trimming took 8 bases from V and 0 from J, leaving 7 bases between them. CDR3 protein: CAIGQLNTEAFF. Here the CDR3 DNA reads TGTGCCATCGGACAGTTGAACACTGAAGCTTTCTTT.

The V call is TRBV5-4, the J call TRBJ1-2, with D tentatively TRBD1 (6 bases). CDR3 length: 14 amino acids. V was cut by 1 base and J by 1 base, with 8 bases left in between. CDR1 and CDR2 from the germline V gene are SGHNT and YYREEE (reference sequence). As DNA, the CDR3 is TGTGCCAGCAGCTTGAGGGGGGGTAACTATGGCTACACCTTC. Translation gives CASSLRGGNYGYTF. Using reference TRBV5-4 and TRBJ1-2 for the parts outside the CDR3, the full variable domain is ETGVTQSPTHLIKTRGQQVTLRCSSQSGHNTVSWYQQALGQGPQFIFQYYREEENGRGNFPPRFSGLQFPNYSSELNVNALELDDSALYLCASSLRGGNYGYTFGSGTRLTVV.

The chain employs TRBV7-2 and TRBJ2-7, with D tentatively TRBD2 (7 bases). Germline V gene lookup returns CDR1 SGHTA and CDR2 FQGNSA. Deletions cut 5 bases from V and 5 bases from J, with 16 bases between. This CDR3 comprises 14 residues. CDR3 nucleotide sequence: TGTGCCAGCAGCAGGCGGGGGCGAGGCGACGAGCAGTACTTC. This translates into CASSRRGRGDEQYF.

V usage is TRBV19 and J usage is TRBJ2-2, with TRBD1 matching 11 bases. The V and J ends lost 6 bases and 0 bases, in that order; junction bases with no gene match: 3. The germline V gene has CDR1 LNHDA and CDR2 SQIVND (reference sequence). This CDR3 spans 16 amino acids. CDR3 region: CASRPGQGANTGELFF. The CDR3 nucleotides read TGTGCCAGTAGGCCGGGACAGGGGGCGAACACCGGGGAGCTGTTTTTT.

V is TRBV30 and J is TRBJ1-1; D unresolved. Trimming took 4 bases from V and 1 from J, leaving 10 bases between them. The V gene's germline CDR1 is GTSNPN and CDR2 SVGIG (reference sequence). The CDR3 has 13 amino acids. The CDR3 DNA is TGTGCCTGGATGGCAGGCCAGAACACTGAAGCTTTCTTT. Translated: CAWMAGQNTEAFF. Filled out from reference TRBV30 and TRBJ1-1, the complete variable domain reads SQTIHQWPATLVQPVGSPLSLECTVEGTSNPNLYWYRQAAGRGLQLLFYSVGIGQISSEVPQNLSASRPQDRQFILSSKKLLLSDSGFYLCAWMAGQNTEAFFGQGTRLTVV.

This rearrangement joins TRBV27 to TRBJ1-2, with unresolved D. V dropped 3 bases and J dropped 2 bases, with 10 bases sitting between them. The germline CDR1 and CDR2 sequences are MNHEY and SMNVEV (reference sequence). The CDR3 runs 14 residues. The CDR3 region is CASSLVAGNYGYTF. The CDR3 DNA follows: TGTGCCAGCAGTTTGGTAGCGGGGAACTATGGCTACACCTTC.

J is TRBJ1-2 and V is TRBV19; 9 nucleotides agree with TRBD1. V lost 6 bases and J lost 7; bases outside the gene matches: 6. The CDR3 consists of 13 residues. Germline CDR1 is LNHDA and CDR2 is SQIVND (reference sequence). This CDR3 is CASSVQGAGGYTF. The CDR3 region has the DNA TGTGCCAGTAGCGTACAGGGGGCCGGTGGCTACACCTTC.

The chain has TRBV18 and TRBJ1-1, with 7 bases matching TRBD1. CDR3 length equals 13 residues. V trimming: 2 bases; J trimming: 5 bases; junction bases outside the gene matches: 2. Germline V gene sequence: CDR1 KGHSH, CDR2 LQKENI. The CDR3 DNA reads TGTGCCAGCTCACCAAAACAGGGGACTGAAGCTTTCTTT. The encoded protein is CASSPKQGTEAFF.

The gene calls are TRBV14 and TRBJ1-1; no firm D call. The CDR3 has 13 amino acids. Trimming left V 1 base short and J 4 bases short, with 7 bases between. CDR1 and CDR2 from the germline V gene are SGHDN and FVKESK. CDR3 bases: TGTGCCAGCAGCCAAGGTCTTCTCACTGAAGCTTTCTTT. Translated: CASSQGLLTEAFF.

The chain recombines TRBV14 with TRBJ2-3; 9 nucleotides align to TRBD2. The ends lost 4 bases at V and 1 base at J; junction bases unmatched: 3. This CDR3 region has 15 residues. Germline V lookup: CDR1 SGHDN, CDR2 FVKESK. CDR3 amino acids: CASSLWTSGTDTQYF. For the CDR3, the DNA is TGTGCCAGCAGCCTTTGGACTAGCGGCACAGATACGCAGTATTTT. Full variable domain (outside the CDR3, taken from reference TRBV14 and TRBJ2-3): EAGVTQFPSHSVIEKGQTVTLRCDPISGHDNLYWYRRVMGKEIKFLLHFVKESKQDESGMPNNRFLAERTGGTYSTLKVQPAELEDSGVYFCASSLWTSGTDTQYFGPGTRLTVL.

Concerning this clone: The CDR3 does not end in the conserved phenylalanine or tryptophan, so this is likely a read error. No DNA is shown, since the ends of the CDR3 on it are uncertain; the CDR3 is the one TCRdb lists. This chain links TRBV28 with TRBJ2-7; the table calls TRBD1, which could not be checked here. The CDR3 has 11 amino acids, counting both end residues. The germline gives CDR1 MDHEN, CDR2 SYDVKM. CDR3 residues: CASSTFGRSEL.